Below, 12 T cell receptor beta chains from the same sample are listed, as sequenced in a study of blood T cell repertoires in COVID-19. The data were produced by immunoSEQ multiplex PCR, yet TCRdb's version contains in-frame clones alone and is incomplete. The sample shows 150,000 to 200,000 clones, approximately 80% of them seen only once. Sequenced sample: peripheral blood. These receptor sequences come from a woman between 65 and 79 years old with COVID-19, enrolled during active disease.

The chain uses TRBV7-2 and TRBJ1-3; D may be TRBD1 (6 bases). V shed 5 bases and J shed 2 bases, with 10 bases lying between them. The germline gives CDR1 SGHTA, CDR2 FQGNSA. CDR3 length equals 14 residues. CDR3 sequence reads: CASSPQGPGNTIYF. CDR3 coding DNA: TGTGCCAGCAGCCCCCAGGGGCCTGGAAACACCATATATTTT.

J is TRBJ2-1 and V is TRBV20-1, with 10 positions matching TRBD2. This CDR3 comprises 14 residues. Losses at the gene ends were 6 bases for V and 3 bases for J; bases not matched to a gene: 5. In germline, CDR1 is DFQATT, CDR2 SNEGSKA (reference sequence). The CDR3 loop reads CSASASGSYNEQFF. CDR3 in DNA: TGCAGTGCAAGTGCTAGCGGGAGCTACAATGAGCAGTTCTTC.

The chain has TRBV15 and TRBJ2-7; D might be TRBD1 (6 bases). V was pared by 3 bases and J by 0 bases, with 12 bases between. Per germline, CDR1 LNHNV and CDR2 YYDKDF (reference sequence). This CDR3 spans 15 amino acids. The CDR3 nucleotides are TGTGCCACCAGCAGGACTCAGGGGAGCTCCTACGAGCAGTACTTC. This codes for CATSRTQGSSYEQYF. Variable domain in full (rest from reference TRBV15 and TRBJ2-7): DAMVIQNPRYQVTQFGKPVTLSCSQTLNHNVMYWYQQKSSQAPKLLFHYYDKDFNNEADTPDNFQSRRPNTSFCFLDIRSPGLGDTAMYLCATSRTQGSSYEQYFGPGTRLTVT.

The rearrangement uses TRBV29-1 and TRBJ1-2, with unresolved D. V was clipped by 3 bases and J by 2 bases, with 13 bases between them. The CDR3 covers 14 residues. The germline CDR1 and CDR2 sequences are SQVTM and ANQGSEA. The chain's CDR3 is CSVELRETNYGYTF. Written as DNA, the CDR3 is TGCAGCGTTGAGTTAAGGGAGACGAACTATGGCTACACCTTC.

The chain is built from TRBV5-5 and TRBJ2-5; 10 bases are a match to TRBD2. CDR1 and CDR2 (germline): SGHKS, YYEKEE (reference sequence). V dropped 4 bases and J dropped 2; count of bases not matched to a gene: 5. The CDR3 runs to 15 residues. The CDR3 DNA follows: TGTGCCAGCAGCATAGGACTAGCGGCTCAAGAGACCCAGTACTTC. This codes for CASSIGLAAQETQYF.

This sequence joins TRBV19 and TRBJ2-1; 8 bases align to TRBD1. V trimming: 5 bases; J trimming: 16 bases; junction bases outside the gene matches: 7. The CDR3 is made up of 11 amino acids. Germline-derived CDR1 and CDR2 are LNHDA and SQIVND (reference sequence). The CDR3 sequence is CASSLAGQGFF. CDR3 DNA sequence: TGTGCCAGTAGTCTCGCCGGACAGGGTTTCTTC.

This clone was recorded once. J is TRBJ2-7 and V is TRBV27; possibly TRBD2 for D (7 bases). The CDR3 consists of 12 residues. Germline-derived CDR1 and CDR2 are MNHEY and SMNVEV (reference sequence). Trimming removed 2 bases at V and 9 bases at J, with 11 bases between. The CDR3 region is CASSLTGGLQYF. As DNA, the CDR3 is TGTGCCAGCAGTTTAACGGGGGGCTTGCAGTACTTC.

The V gene is TRBV15, the J gene TRBJ2-1; D may be TRBD2 (5 bases). The germline gives CDR1 LNHNV, CDR2 YYDKDF (reference sequence). The ends were cut back, 0 bases at V and 2 bases at J, with 17 bases in the middle. CDR3 length equals 18 residues. DNA of the CDR3: TGTGCCACCAGCAGAGAGAATCCGAGGGCCTCGACCTACAATGAGCAGTTCTTC. This translates into CATSRENPRASTYNEQFF.

V is TRBV19 and J is TRBJ2-7; D remains ambiguous. The CDR3 loop spans 13 amino acids. Trimming took 4 bases from V and 3 from J, leaving 10 bases between them. Germline lookup yields CDR1 LNHDA and CDR2 SQIVND (reference sequence). The CDR3 loop is CASSTSSGYEQYV. The CDR3 DNA reads TGTGCCAGTAGTACTTCATCCGGCTACGAGCAGTACGTC.

This clone was seen a few times. V and J are TRBV2 and TRBJ1-2; 7 bases are a match to TRBD1. The V and J ends lost 6 bases and 2 bases, in that order; junction bases with no gene match: 9. This CDR3 comprises 15 residues. Germline assignment: CDR1 SNHLY and CDR2 FYNNEI. CDR3 DNA sequence: TGTGCCAGCAGCGGACGGACAGGACCCAACTATGGCTACACCTTC. It translates to CASSGRTGPNYGYTF.

This chain joins TRBV20-1 and TRBJ1-2; 9 bases fit TRBD1. The length of the CDR3 is 13 residues. V lost 3 bases, J lost 5 bases, and 4 bases stayed unmatched. Germline CDR1 reads DFQATT; CDR2 reads SNEGSKA (reference sequence). CDR3 residues: CSASPGTGYGYTF. The CDR3 nucleotides read TGCAGTGCTAGTCCCGGGACAGGGTATGGCTACACCTTC.

This clone is a singleton in its sample. The chain combines TRBV14 with TRBJ1-2, with TRBD1 matching 8 bases. The CDR3 runs 13 residues. V was clipped by 3 bases and J by 4 bases; unmatched bases: 1. Germline CDR1 SGHDN, CDR2 FVKESK. The CDR3 DNA follows: TGTGCCAGCAGCCAGACAGGGGCCTATGGCTACACCTTC. It translates to CASSQTGAYGYTF.